This TCR beta chain was recorded in a study of CXCR3-negative and CXCR3-positive naive CD8 T cells (dated by TCRdb to about 2019). About the investigation overall: Roughly 140 million TRB reads were obtained in total, roughly 1.5 +/- 0.3 million reads per library. Data from ten or so donors, pooled across two independent experiments, went into the diversity and physicochemical repertoire analyses. TRBV-TRBJ cluster analysis included naive subsets from about 5 donors and memory cells from 3 donors. Broad study findings and their caveats: Both naive subsets had comparably high repertoire diversity, while memory CD8+ T cells had much lower repertoire diversity. Similar TRBV-TRBJ usage was shown by naive CXCR3-negative and CXCR3-positive cells from the same donor, whereas distinct patterns were shown by memory cells. Compared with CXCR3-negative naive cells, CXCR3-positive naive cells had TRB CDR3s with higher hydrophobicity (lower Kidera factor 4), lower energy, and higher strength and volume indices. CXCR3 expression partially decreased after cryopreservation, so most assays used freshly isolated PBMCs. Because surface CD5, which has been linked to self-reactivity in mice, was comparable between naive subsets, TCR interaction strength was also inferred from TRB CDR3 physicochemical properties.

Sequencing used a NextSeq 550. The Human TCR Profiling Kit (MiLaboratory) was used to make UMI-labeled 5' RACE TRB cDNA libraries. The full amount of extracted RNA was used for cDNA synthesis, and the full amount of resulting cDNA was used for PCR amplification. Libraries were prepared in parallel with an identical number of PCR cycles. As for the original processing: About 57,000 +/- 9,900 unique UMI-labeled TRB cDNA molecules per library were extracted with MIGEC and MiXCR, with at least two reads per UMI required. On average, each library contained 40,000 +/- 10,000 functional in-frame TRB CDR3 nucleotide clonotypes without stop codons. After downsampling to 5000 UMI-labeled TRB molecules per sample, diversity metrics such as normalized Shannon-Wiener and Chao1 were calculated in VDJtools. For the central five CDR3 residues, VDJtools calculated physicochemical properties weighted by clonotype size, namely interaction energy, strength, volume and Kidera factor 4. Reprocessed by TCRdb, the reads give a single entry per CDR3 protein sequence, without DNA. The V and J calls were determined by TCRdb, not by the authors. This specimen's table enumerates 110,000 or so distinct CDR3 sequences. The ten largest clones take up approximately 0.4% of the sample.

Each CD8+ T cell subset was flow-sorted in triplicate, with roughly 330,000 cells per subset placed directly into RLT lysis buffer. Naive CD8+ T cells were defined stringently as CD45RO-CCR7+CD27+CD95- to exclude memory contaminants. Using standard density gradient centrifugation, peripheral blood mononuclear cells were isolated from buffy coats. A FACSAria III was used to flow-sort naive CD8+ T cells into CXCR3-negative and CXCR3-positive populations. Total RNA was extracted from sorted cells with an RNeasy Mini Kit. A remark on this clonotype: Its antigen is still unknown.

The TCR originated in a human donor in good health. Some clones in this sample may be carry-over from other donors' samples. Sample: naive CXCR3+ CD8+ T cells from blood. The meaning of the sample's cell subset or site label: CD45RO-CCR7+CD27+CD95- naive CD8+ T cells expressing CXCR3 (TNR3+).

The CDR3 loop reads CASSDLGYYFSVDLAKNIQYF. The chain is encoded by TRBV7-2 joined to TRBJ2-4; TCRdb lists TRBD1, though no DNA is available to test this call. Reading the germline V gene gives CDR1 SGHTA and CDR2 FQGNSA. The CDR3 covers 21 residues, taking in both the cysteine and the phenylalanine. DNA was not recorded.